The 2 T cell receptor beta chains presented below share a single source sample, sequenced in a study of spatial heterogeneity in lung cancer. Time point meaning: sample taken at primary tumor resection. A single record per CDR3 protein comes from TCRdb applying MiXCR to the 5' RACE reads. The table includes 75,000 or so distinct CDR3 sequences, about 7.8% detected once. The sample was PBMCs, taken at surgery. The receptors come from a male donor with early-stage non-small cell lung cancer.

This clonotype was recorded many times. This chain uses TRBV6-5 with TRBJ2-7; possible D gene TRBD2, 6 bases. Germline CDR1 is MNHEY and CDR2 is SVGAGI. Trimming pared 4 bases from V and 9 bases from J, leaving 19 bases between. CDR3 size: 14 residues. CDR3 bases: TGTGCCAGCAGTTCCCTGGTGGGAGGTACGGGGCAGTACTTC. Encoded protein: CASSSLVGGTGQYF.

J is TRBJ2-1 and V is TRBV27; TRBD2 aligns across 8 bases. V shed 5 bases, J shed 1 base, and the junction held 4 bases outside the gene matches. Germline V gives CDR1 MNHEY, CDR2 SMNVEV (reference sequence). This CDR3 spans 15 amino acids. The CDR3 DNA follows: TGTGCCAGCAGTCTACGGGAGGGGTCCTACAATGAGCAGTTCTTC. As protein: CASSLREGSYNEQFF.